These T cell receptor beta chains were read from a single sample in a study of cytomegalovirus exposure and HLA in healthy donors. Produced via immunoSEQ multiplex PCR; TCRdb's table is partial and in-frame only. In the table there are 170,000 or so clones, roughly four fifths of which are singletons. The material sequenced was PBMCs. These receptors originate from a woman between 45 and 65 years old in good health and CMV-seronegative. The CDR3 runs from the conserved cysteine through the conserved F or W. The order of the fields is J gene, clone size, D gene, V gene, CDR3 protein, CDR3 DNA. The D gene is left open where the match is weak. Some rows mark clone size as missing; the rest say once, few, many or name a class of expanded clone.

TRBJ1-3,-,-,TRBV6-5,CASISQGNTIYF,TGTGCCAGCATATCGCAGGGAAACACCATATATTTT
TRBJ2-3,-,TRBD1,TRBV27,CASSSWDRDADTQYF,TGTGCCAGCAGTTCATGGGACAGGGATGCAGATACGCAGTATTTT
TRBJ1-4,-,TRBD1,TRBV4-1,CASSPGQRYSNEKLFF,TGCGCCAGCAGCCCGGGACAGCGATACTCTAATGAAAAACTGTTTTTT
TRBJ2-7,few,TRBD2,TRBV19,CASSIEGGIDEQYF,TGTGCCAGTAGTATAGAGGGAGGGATCGACGAGCAGTACTTC
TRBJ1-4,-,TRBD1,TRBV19,CASRDPGGNEKLFF,TGTGCCAGTAGGGACCCAGGGGGAAATGAAAAACTGTTTTTT
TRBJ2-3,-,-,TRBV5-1,CASSLTGLGDTQYF,TGCGCCAGCAGCTTGACAGGGCTGGGAGATACGCAGTATTTT
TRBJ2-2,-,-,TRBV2,CASTYTANTGELFF,TGTGCCAGCACCTACACAGCGAACACCGGGGAGCTGTTTTTT
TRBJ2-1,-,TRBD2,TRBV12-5,CASGLLGGRNLEQFF,TGTGCTAGTGGTTTGCTCGGCGGGAGGAATCTCGAGCAGTTCTTC
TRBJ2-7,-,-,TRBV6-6,CASSYSAFSGYEQYF,TGTGCCAGCAGTTACTCCGCTTTTTCCGGGTACGAGCAGTACTTC
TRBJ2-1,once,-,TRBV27,CASTCSNLSYNEQFF,TGTGCCAGCACATGTAGCAATTTATCCTACAATGAGCAGTTCTTC
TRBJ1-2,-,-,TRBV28,CASSSGDPGDYGYTF,TGTGCCAGCAGTTCAGGGGACCCTGGGGACTATGGCTACACCTTC
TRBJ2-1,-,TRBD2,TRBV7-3,CASSPPGLEYNEQFF,TGTGCCAGCAGTCCACCGGGACTAGAATACAATGAGCAGTTCTTC
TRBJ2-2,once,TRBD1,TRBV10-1,CASQGVSTGELFF,TGCGCCAGCCAGGGGGTTAGCACCGGGGAGCTGTTTTTT
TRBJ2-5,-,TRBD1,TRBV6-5,CASRQTGTPRETQYF,TGTGCCAGCAGACAGACAGGGACCCCCCGAGAGACCCAGTACTTC
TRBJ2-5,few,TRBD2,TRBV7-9,CASSTTSENYQETQYF,TGTGCCAGCAGCACAACTAGCGAAAACTACCAAGAGACCCAGTACTTC
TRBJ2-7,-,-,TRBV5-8,CASSEKGLRWYEQYF,TGTGCCAGCAGCGAGAAGGGACTCCGTTGGTACGAGCAGTACTTC
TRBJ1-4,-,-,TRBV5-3,CARSLRATNEKLFF,TGTGCCAGAAGCCTACGGGCAACTAATGAAAAACTGTTTTTT
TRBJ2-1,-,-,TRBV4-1,CASSREAGGLVYNEQFF,TGCGCCAGCAGCCGAGAAGCCGGGGGGCTGGTTTACAATGAGCAGTTCTTC
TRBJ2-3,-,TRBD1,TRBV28,CASSLIPRTGETDTQYF,TGTGCCAGCAGTCTCATCCCCCGGACAGGGGAAACAGATACGCAGTATTTT
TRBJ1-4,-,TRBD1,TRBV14,CASSPTTGTGVEKLFF,TGTGCCAGCAGCCCCACAACCGGGACAGGGGTCGAAAAACTGTTTTTT
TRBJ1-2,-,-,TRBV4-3,CASSQGTADGYTF,TGCGCCAGCAGCCAAGGCACGGCGGATGGCTACACCTTC
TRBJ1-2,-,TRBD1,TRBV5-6,CASSLDEDRVTYGYTF,TGTGCCAGCAGCTTGGACGAGGACAGGGTTACCTATGGCTACACCTTC
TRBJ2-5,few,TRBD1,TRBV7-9,CAVRRQGARETQYF,TGTGCCGTCAGGCGGCAGGGGGCGCGAGAGACCCAGTACTTC
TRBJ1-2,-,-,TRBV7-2,CASSSKTGGIGYTF,TGTGCCAGCAGCTCCAAGACTGGGGGGATAGGCTACACCTTC
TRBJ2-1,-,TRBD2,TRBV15,CATSRSSGPNEQFF,TGTGCCACCAGCAGATCTAGCGGGCCCAATGAGCAGTTCTTC
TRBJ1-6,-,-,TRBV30,CAWSSDSNSPLHF,TGTGCCTGGAGTTCGGACAGTAATTCACCCCTCCACTTT
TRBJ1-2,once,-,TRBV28,CASTLGPDYGYTF,TGTGCCAGCACCCTGGGGCCCGACTATGGCTACACCTTC
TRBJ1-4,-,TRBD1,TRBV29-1,CSAEGTGDEKLFF,TGCAGCGCCGAAGGGACAGGGGATGAAAAACTGTTTTTT
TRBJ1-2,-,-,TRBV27,CASSLSTDYGYTF,TGTGCCAGCAGTTTATCCACAGACTATGGCTACACCTTC
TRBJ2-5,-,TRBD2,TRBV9,CASSVASGSRGTLQETQYF,TGTGCCAGCAGCGTAGCTAGCGGGAGTCGAGGGACTCTACAAGAGACCCAGTACTTC
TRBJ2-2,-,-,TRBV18,CASSPGQNTGELFF,TGTGCCAGCTCACCGGGACAGAACACCGGGGAGCTGTTTTTT
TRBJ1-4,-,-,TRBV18,CASSLGQLATNEKLFF,TGTGCCAGCTCACTTGGACAGCTTGCAACTAATGAAAAACTGTTTTTT
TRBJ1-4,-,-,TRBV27,CASSYQQGIEKLFF,TGTGCCAGCAGTTATCAACAGGGTATTGAAAAACTGTTTTTT
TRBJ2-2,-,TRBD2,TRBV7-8,CASSERGGTGELFF,TGTGCCAGCAGTGAGCGGGGGGGCACCGGGGAGCTGTTTTTT
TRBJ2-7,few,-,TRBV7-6,CASSGTGFGEQYF,TGTGCCAGCAGCGGAACAGGGTTTGGAGAGCAGTACTTC
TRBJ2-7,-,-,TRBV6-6,CASRPPGSDEQYF,TGTGCCAGCAGACCCCCGGGAAGCGACGAGCAGTACTTC
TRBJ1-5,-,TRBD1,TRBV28,CASSFVVRTGNQPQHF,TGTGCCAGCAGTTTTGTGGTCCGGACAGGAAATCAGCCCCAGCATTTT
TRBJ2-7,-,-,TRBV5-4,CASSLAGGAPRSWCF,TGTGCCAGCAGCTTGGCGGGCGGGGCTCCCCGTAGTTGGTGCTTC
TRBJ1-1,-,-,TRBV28,CASPPRGAGTEAFF,TGTGCCAGCCCGCCACGGGGGGCTGGGACTGAAGCTTTCTTT
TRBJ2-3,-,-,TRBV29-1,CSVAQARPDTQYF,TGCAGCGTTGCGCAGGCCAGGCCAGATACGCAGTATTTT
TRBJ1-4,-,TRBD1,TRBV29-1,CSVLTGGGTNEKLFF,TGCAGCGTCTTGACAGGGGGAGGCACTAATGAAAAACTGTTTTTT
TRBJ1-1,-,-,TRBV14,CASSRDRYTEAFF,TGTGCCAGCAGCCGCGACAGATACACTGAAGCTTTCTTT
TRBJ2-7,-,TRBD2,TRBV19,CASSFSSGHIYEQYF,TGTGCCAGTAGTTTCTCTAGCGGGCATATCTACGAGCAGTACTTC
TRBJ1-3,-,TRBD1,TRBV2,CASTRDSGGNTIYF,TGTGCCAGCACCCGGGACAGCGGGGGAAACACCATATATTTT
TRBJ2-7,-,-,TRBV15,CATSLGQDYEQYF,TGTGCCACCAGCTTGGGACAAGACTACGAGCAGTACTTC
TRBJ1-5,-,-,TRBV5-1,CASRPLTEHGQPQHF,TGCGCCAGCAGACCCCTTACAGAACATGGTCAGCCCCAGCATTTT
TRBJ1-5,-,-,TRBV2,CASSEPGFSNQPQHF,TGTGCCAGCAGTGAACCAGGATTTAGCAATCAGCCCCAGCATTTT
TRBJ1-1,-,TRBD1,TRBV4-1,CASSLRGLGTEAFF,TGCGCCAGCAGCCTCAGGGGGCTTGGGACTGAAGCTTTCTTT
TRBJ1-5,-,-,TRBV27,CASSLGRQENQPQHF,TGTGCCAGCAGTTTAGGGCGACAGGAGAATCAGCCCCAGCATTTT
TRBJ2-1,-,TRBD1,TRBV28,CASSIRDRVYNEQFF,TGTGCCAGCAGTATCCGGGACAGGGTCTACAATGAGCAGTTCTTC
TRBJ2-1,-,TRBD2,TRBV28,CASSGAGGYNNEQFF,TGTGCCAGCAGTGGAGCGGGGGGCTATAACAATGAGCAGTTCTTC
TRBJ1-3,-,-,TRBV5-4,CASSLGQPFSGNTIYF,TGTGCCAGCAGCTTGGGACAGCCTTTCTCTGGAAACACCATATATTTT
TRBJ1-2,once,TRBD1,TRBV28,CASSPPQGGSGYTF,TGTGCCAGCAGCCCCCCCCAGGGGGGAAGTGGCTACACCTTC
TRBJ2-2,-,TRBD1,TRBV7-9,CASSFGQGRTGELFF,TGTGCCAGCAGTTTTGGACAGGGTCGCACCGGGGAGCTGTTTTTT